This TCR beta chain emerged from a study of T cells in tuberculosis. With 3 bases clipped from V and 6 bases from J, the junction kept 7 bases outside the gene matches. This CDR3 contains 16 residues. CDR1 is KGHSH, CDR2 LQKENI, per germline. Sorting used thawed, overnight-rested PBMC stained with anti-CD3, a viability dye and GMM-loaded CD1B tetramer. The lipid loaded on the CD1B tetramers was C32 glucose monomycolate from Rhodococcus equi. Profiled with immunoSEQ multiplex PCR; TCRdb holds only in-frame clones, not every one. Of about 88,000 clones listed, approximately 90% were seen once; the top ten hold about 1.9%. Study results and caveats: Some low-affinity tetramer-binding T cells may be absent from this sample.

The material sequenced was CD1b-GMM tetramer-negative cells sorted from PBMCs. This clonotype was obtained from an adult woman with latent tuberculosis. This chain connects TRBV18 to TRBJ2-1; 11 nucleotides agree with TRBD1. CDR3 sequence reads: CASSPSSGTGGNEQFF. DNA of the CDR3: TGTGCCAGCTCACCCTCCTCCGGGACAGGGGGCAATGAGCAGTTCTTC.